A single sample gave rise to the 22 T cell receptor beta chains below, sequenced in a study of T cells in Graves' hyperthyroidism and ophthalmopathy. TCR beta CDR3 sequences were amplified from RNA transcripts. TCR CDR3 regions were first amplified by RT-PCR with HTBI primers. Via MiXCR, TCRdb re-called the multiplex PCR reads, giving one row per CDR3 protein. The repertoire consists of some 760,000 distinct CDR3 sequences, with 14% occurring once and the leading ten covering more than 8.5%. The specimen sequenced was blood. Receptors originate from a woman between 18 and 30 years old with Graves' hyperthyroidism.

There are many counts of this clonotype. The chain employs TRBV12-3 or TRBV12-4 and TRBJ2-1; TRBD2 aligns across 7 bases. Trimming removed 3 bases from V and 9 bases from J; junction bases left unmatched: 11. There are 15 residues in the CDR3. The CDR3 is CASSFISGLVGEQFF. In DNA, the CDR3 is TGTGCCAGCAGTTTTATTTCCGGACTAGTTGGTGAGCAGTTCTTC.

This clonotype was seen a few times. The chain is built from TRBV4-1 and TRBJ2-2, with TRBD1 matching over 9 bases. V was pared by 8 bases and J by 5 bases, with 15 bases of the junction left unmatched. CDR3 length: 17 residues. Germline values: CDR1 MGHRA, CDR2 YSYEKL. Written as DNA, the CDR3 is TGCGCCAGCGAGGAGGCGGACAGGGGTCAGAAGACCGGGGAGCTGTTTTTT. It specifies CASEEADRGQKTGELFF.

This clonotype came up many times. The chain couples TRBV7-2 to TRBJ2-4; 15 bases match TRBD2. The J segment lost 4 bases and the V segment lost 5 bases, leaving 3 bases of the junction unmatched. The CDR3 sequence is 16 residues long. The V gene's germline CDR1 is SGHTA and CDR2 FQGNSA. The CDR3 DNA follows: TGTGCCAGCAGCACTGGACTAGCGGGAGGGAAAAACATTCAGTACTTC. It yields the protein CASSTGLAGGKNIQYF.

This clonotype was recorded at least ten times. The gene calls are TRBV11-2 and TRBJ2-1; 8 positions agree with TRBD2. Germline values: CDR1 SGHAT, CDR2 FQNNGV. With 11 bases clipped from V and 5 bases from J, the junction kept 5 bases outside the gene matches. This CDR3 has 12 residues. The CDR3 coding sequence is TGTGCCGGTAGCGGGATTAACAATGAGCAGTTCTTC. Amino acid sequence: CAGSGINNEQFF.

The chain's CDR3 is CATSEVTSGRANEQFF. The DNA for the CDR3 is TGTGCCACCAGTGAGGTTACTAGCGGGAGGGCCAATGAGCAGTTCTTC. This chain connects TRBV24-1 to TRBJ2-1, with 13 bases that match TRBD2. Germline values: CDR1 KGHDR, CDR2 SFDVKD. The CDR3 extends over 16 amino acids. Trimming at V came to 4 bases and at J to 6 bases, leaving 5 bases not matched to a gene.

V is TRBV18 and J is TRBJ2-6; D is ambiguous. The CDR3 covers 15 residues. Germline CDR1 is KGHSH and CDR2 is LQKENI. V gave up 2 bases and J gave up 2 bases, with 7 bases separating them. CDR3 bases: TGTGCCAGCTCACCAGGGTCAACTGGGGCCAACGTCCTGACTTTC. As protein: CASSPGSTGANVLTF.

This CDR3 reads CASRSTGLSTDTQYF. The CDR3 DNA reads TGTGCCAGCAGATCGACAGGGCTAAGCACAGATACGCAGTATTTT. The chain joins TRBV6-1 to TRBJ2-3; TRBD1 matches 7 bases. The V gene end was trimmed by 6 bases and the J gene end by 0 bases; junction bases not matched to a gene: 6. From germline, CDR1 is MNHNS and CDR2 SASEGT. The CDR3 length is 15 residues.

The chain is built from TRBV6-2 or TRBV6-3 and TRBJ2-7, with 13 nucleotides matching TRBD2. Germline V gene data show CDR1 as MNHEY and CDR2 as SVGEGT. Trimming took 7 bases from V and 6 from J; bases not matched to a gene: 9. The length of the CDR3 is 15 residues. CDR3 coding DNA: TGTGCCAGCACCCCCGGGACTAGCGGGGTGGCCGAGCAGTACTTC. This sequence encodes CASTPGTSGVAEQYF.

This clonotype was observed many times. Written as DNA, the CDR3 is TGTGCCAGCAGCGCCGGACAGGGGCCTAATGAAAAACTGTTTTTT. This encodes CASSAGQGPNEKLFF. The chain is built from TRBV5-8 and TRBJ1-4; 9 bases match TRBD1. From germline, CDR1 is SGHTS and CDR2 YDEGEE. V dropped 4 bases and J dropped 3; count of bases not matched to a gene: 4. This CDR3 contains 15 residues.

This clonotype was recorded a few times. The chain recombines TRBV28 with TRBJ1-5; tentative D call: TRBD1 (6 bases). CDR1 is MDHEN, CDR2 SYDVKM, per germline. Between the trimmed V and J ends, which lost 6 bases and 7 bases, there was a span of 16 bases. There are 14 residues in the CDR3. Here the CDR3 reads CASRQQGGVQPQHF. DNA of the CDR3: TGTGCCAGCAGACAACAGGGAGGGGTCCAGCCCCAGCATTTT.

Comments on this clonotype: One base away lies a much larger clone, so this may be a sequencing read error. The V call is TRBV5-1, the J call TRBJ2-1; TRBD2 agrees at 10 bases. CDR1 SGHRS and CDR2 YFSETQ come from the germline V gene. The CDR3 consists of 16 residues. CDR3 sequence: CVSSWDSGRTYNEQFF. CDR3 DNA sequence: TGCGTCAGCAGCTGGGATAGCGGGAGGACCTACAATGAGCAGTTCTTC.

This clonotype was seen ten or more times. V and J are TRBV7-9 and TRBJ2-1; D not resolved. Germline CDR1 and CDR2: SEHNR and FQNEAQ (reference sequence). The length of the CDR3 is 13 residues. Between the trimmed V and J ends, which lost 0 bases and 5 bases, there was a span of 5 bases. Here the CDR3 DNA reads TGTGCCAGCAGCTTAGCCATCAACAATGAGCAGTTCTTC. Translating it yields CASSLAINNEQFF.

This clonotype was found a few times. For the CDR3, the DNA is TGCGCCAGCAGCCTAAATTTTGGGCTACAAGAGACCCAGTACTTC. This sequence encodes CASSLNFGLQETQYF. This chain uses TRBV4-3 with TRBJ2-5, with no clear D. V gave up 4 bases and J gave up 2 bases, with 14 bases separating them. The CDR3 covers 15 residues. Germline CDR1 LGHNA, CDR2 YSLEER.

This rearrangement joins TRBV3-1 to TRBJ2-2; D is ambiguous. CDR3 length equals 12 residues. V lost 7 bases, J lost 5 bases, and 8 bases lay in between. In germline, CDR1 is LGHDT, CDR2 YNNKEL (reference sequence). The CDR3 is CASKLWTGELFF. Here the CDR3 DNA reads TGTGCCAGCAAACTTTGGACCGGGGAGCTGTTTTTT.

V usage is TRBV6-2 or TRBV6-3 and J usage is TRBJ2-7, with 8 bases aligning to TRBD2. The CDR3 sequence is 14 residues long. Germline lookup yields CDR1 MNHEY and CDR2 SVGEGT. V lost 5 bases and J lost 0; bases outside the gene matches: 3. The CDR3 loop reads CASSALADSYEQYF. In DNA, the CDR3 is TGTGCCAGCAGTGCACTAGCGGACTCCTACGAGCAGTACTTC.

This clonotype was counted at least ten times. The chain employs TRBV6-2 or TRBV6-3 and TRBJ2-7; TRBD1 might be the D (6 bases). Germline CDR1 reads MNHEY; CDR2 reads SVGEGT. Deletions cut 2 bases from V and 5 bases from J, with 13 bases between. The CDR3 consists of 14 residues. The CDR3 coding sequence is TGTGCCAGCAGTTACGTCTTCTCAGGGGACGAGCAGTACTTC. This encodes CASSYVFSGDEQYF.

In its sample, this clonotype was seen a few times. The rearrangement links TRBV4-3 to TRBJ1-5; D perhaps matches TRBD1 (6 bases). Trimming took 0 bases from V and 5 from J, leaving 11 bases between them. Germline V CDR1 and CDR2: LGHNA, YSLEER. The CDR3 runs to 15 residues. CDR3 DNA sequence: TGCGCCAGCAGCCAAGAGTACAAGGGGGATCAGCCCCAGCATTTT. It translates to CASSQEYKGDQPQHF.

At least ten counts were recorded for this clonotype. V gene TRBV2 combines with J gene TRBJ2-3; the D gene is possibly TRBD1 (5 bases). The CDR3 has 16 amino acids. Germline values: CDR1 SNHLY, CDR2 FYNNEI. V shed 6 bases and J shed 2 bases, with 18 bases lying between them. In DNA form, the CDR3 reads TGTGCCAGCAGCCATGACAGCCTAACTCCCACAGATACGCAGTATTTT. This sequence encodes CASSHDSLTPTDTQYF.

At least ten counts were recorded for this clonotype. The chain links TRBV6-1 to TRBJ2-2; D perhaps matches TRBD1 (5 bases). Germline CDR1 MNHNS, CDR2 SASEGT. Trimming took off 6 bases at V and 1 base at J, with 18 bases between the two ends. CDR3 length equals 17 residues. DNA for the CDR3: TGTGCCAGCAGCTCAACAGGCCAGCTCTGGAACACCGGGGAGCTGTTTTTT. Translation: CASSSTGQLWNTGELFF.

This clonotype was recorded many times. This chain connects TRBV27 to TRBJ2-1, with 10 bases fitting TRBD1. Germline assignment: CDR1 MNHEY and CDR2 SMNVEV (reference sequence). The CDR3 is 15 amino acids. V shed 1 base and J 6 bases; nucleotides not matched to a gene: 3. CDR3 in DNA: TGTGCCAGCAGTTTATGGGACAGGGGAGTCAATGAGCAGTTCTTC. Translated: CASSLWDRGVNEQFF.

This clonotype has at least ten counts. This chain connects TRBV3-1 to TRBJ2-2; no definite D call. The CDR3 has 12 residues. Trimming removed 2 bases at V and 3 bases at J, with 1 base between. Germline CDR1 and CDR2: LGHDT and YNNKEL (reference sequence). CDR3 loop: CASSQYTGELFF. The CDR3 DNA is TGTGCCAGCAGCCAATACACCGGGGAGCTGTTTTTT.

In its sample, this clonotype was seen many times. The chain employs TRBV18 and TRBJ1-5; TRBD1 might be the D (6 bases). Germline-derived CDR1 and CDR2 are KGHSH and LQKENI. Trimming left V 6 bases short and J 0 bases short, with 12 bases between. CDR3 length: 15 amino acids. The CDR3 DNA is TGTGCCAGCTCGCTCCAGGGGTATAGCAATCAGCCCCAGCATTTT. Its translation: CASSLQGYSNQPQHF.